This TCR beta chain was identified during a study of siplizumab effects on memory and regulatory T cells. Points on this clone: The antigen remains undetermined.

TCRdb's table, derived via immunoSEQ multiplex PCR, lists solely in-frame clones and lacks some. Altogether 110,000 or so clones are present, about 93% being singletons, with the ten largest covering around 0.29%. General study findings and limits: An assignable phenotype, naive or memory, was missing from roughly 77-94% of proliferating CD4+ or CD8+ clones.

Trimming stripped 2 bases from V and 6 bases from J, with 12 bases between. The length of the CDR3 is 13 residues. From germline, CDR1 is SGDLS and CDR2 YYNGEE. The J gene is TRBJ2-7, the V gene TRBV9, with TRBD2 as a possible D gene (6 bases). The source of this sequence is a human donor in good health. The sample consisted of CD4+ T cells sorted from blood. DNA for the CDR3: TGTGCCAGCAGCGTTCAGGAGGGGCGCGAGCAGTACTTC. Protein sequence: CASSVQEGREQYF.